A selection of T cell receptor beta chains follows, all from one sample in a study of blood T cell repertoires in COVID-19. TCRdb's copy holds only in-frame clones and misses some; the assay was immunoSEQ multiplex PCR. The sample gives 90,000 to 150,000 clones, approximately 90% of which show up once; less than 9.5% is in the top ten. Sequenced: peripheral blood. The receptors were gathered from a human donor in a cohort sampled during active COVID-19. The CDR3 runs from the conserved cysteine through the conserved F or W. The order of the fields is J gene, clone size, CDR3 length, D gene, V gene, CDR3 DNA, CDR3 protein. The D gene is left open where the match is weak. Clone size is given for some rows only: seen once, a few or many times, or a class if the clone is expanded.

j_gene: TRBJ2-1; abundance: once; len: 16; d_gene: TRBD2; v_gene: TRBV19; CDR3nt: TGTGCCAGTATCTCAGGGCCTAGCGGGAGGAAGAATGAGCAGTTCTTC; CDR3aa: CASISGPSGRKNEQFF
j_gene: TRBJ1-1; abundance: .; len: 14; d_gene: .; v_gene: TRBV28; CDR3nt: TGTGCCAGCAGGGGTGGTACAGTGAACACTGAAGCTTTCTTT; CDR3aa: CASRGGTVNTEAFF
j_gene: TRBJ1-2; abundance: few; len: 16; d_gene: .; v_gene: TRBV5-6; CDR3nt: TGTGCCAGCAGCAGCCCTACCCGGACAGTTAACTATGGCTACACCTTC; CDR3aa: CASSSPTRTVNYGYTF
j_gene: TRBJ1-3; abundance: .; len: 17; d_gene: .; v_gene: TRBV5-6; CDR3nt: TGTGCCAGCAGCTTGTACGCCAGGGGCGTCTCTGGAAACACCATATATTTT; CDR3aa: CASSLYARGVSGNTIYF
j_gene: TRBJ2-5; abundance: .; len: 16; d_gene: TRBD2; v_gene: TRBV19; CDR3nt: TGTGCCAGTAGGACAGCCAAGACTAGCGGCCAAGAGACCCAGTACTTC; CDR3aa: CASRTAKTSGQETQYF
j_gene: TRBJ2-7; abundance: .; len: 15; d_gene: .; v_gene: TRBV3-1/TRBV3-2; CDR3nt: TGTGCCAGCAGCCAAGATCGGGGGATCTCCTACGAGCAGTACTTC; CDR3aa: CASSQDRGISYEQYF
j_gene: TRBJ2-3; abundance: .; len: 15; d_gene: .; v_gene: TRBV4-2; CDR3nt: TGTGCCAGCACCGTCGTGGGGACTAGCACAGATACGCAGTATTTT; CDR3aa: CASTVVGTSTDTQYF
j_gene: TRBJ2-7; abundance: .; len: 15; d_gene: .; v_gene: TRBV21-1; CDR3nt: TGTGCCAGCAGCGTGCACTGGACGGGGAACTACGAGCAGTACTTC; CDR3aa: CASSVHWTGNYEQYF
j_gene: TRBJ2-1; abundance: once; len: 14; d_gene: .; v_gene: TRBV11-3; CDR3nt: TGTGCCAGCAGCTTAACGGGACAAAACAATGAGCAGTTCTTC; CDR3aa: CASSLTGQNNEQFF
j_gene: TRBJ2-4; abundance: .; len: 12; d_gene: .; v_gene: TRBV5-8; CDR3nt: TGTGCCAGCAGCCCGGTTGGAAACATTCAGTACTTC; CDR3aa: CASSPVGNIQYF
j_gene: TRBJ2-3; abundance: .; len: 17; d_gene: TRBD2; v_gene: TRBV18; CDR3nt: TGTGCCAGCTCGCCCCCGGGACTAGCGGGAAGCACAGATACGCAGTATTTT; CDR3aa: CASSPPGLAGSTDTQYF
j_gene: TRBJ2-1; abundance: .; len: 19; d_gene: TRBD2; v_gene: TRBV19; CDR3nt: TGTGCCAGTAGTATCTTCACTAGCGGGAGGATTAGCTCCTACAATGAGCAGTTCTTC; CDR3aa: CASSIFTSGRISSYNEQFF
j_gene: TRBJ1-4; abundance: .; len: 13; d_gene: .; v_gene: TRBV7-9; CDR3nt: TGTGCCAGCGGTGGGGGGGTTAGTGAAAAACTGTTTTTT; CDR3aa: CASGGGVSEKLFF
j_gene: TRBJ1-4; abundance: .; len: 14; d_gene: .; v_gene: TRBV6-5; CDR3nt: TGTGCCAGCAGACCGGACAGCGTTAATGAAAAACTGTTTTTT; CDR3aa: CASRPDSVNEKLFF
j_gene: TRBJ2-5; abundance: .; len: 15; d_gene: TRBD2; v_gene: TRBV6-5; CDR3nt: TGTGCCAGCTATAGCCCGGGACTACCAGAAGAGACCCAGTACTTC; CDR3aa: CASYSPGLPEETQYF
j_gene: TRBJ1-3; abundance: .; len: 14; d_gene: .; v_gene: TRBV3-1/TRBV3-2; CDR3nt: TGTGCCAGCAGCCAGTTCCAGAGCAGGGACACCATATATTTT; CDR3aa: CASSQFQSRDTIYF
j_gene: TRBJ1-1; abundance: .; len: 17; d_gene: .; v_gene: TRBV11-2; CDR3nt: TGTGCCAGCAGCTTATCCCAGGGGCTCCTCGTGAACACTGAAGCTTTCTTT; CDR3aa: CASSLSQGLLVNTEAFF
j_gene: TRBJ2-3; abundance: .; len: 16; d_gene: .; v_gene: TRBV5-4; CDR3nt: TGTGCCAGCAGCGGGGGGGCCACGGCAAGCACAGATACGCAGTATTTT; CDR3aa: CASSGGATASTDTQYF
j_gene: TRBJ2-7; abundance: .; len: 13; d_gene: .; v_gene: TRBV6-5; CDR3nt: TGTGCCAGCAGCCGGGACACCACCTACGAGCAGTACTTC; CDR3aa: CASSRDTTYEQYF
j_gene: TRBJ1-4; abundance: .; len: 13; d_gene: TRBD1; v_gene: TRBV2; CDR3nt: TGTGCCAGCAAGACAGGGGTCAGGGAAAAACTGTTTTTT; CDR3aa: CASKTGVREKLFF
j_gene: TRBJ1-1; abundance: .; len: 14; d_gene: .; v_gene: TRBV6-6; CDR3nt: TGTGCCAGCAGACCCGAGAGAGTGAGCACTGAAGCTTTCTTT; CDR3aa: CASRPERVSTEAFF
j_gene: TRBJ2-5; abundance: .; len: 14; d_gene: TRBD1; v_gene: TRBV10-3; CDR3nt: TGTGCCATCAGTGAGCCTACAGGGGGCGAGACCCAGTACTTC; CDR3aa: CAISEPTGGETQYF
j_gene: TRBJ1-1; abundance: once; len: 14; d_gene: .; v_gene: TRBV6-6; CDR3nt: TGTGCCAGCAGTACCTGGACAGCGAACACTGAAGCTTTCTTT; CDR3aa: CASSTWTANTEAFF
j_gene: TRBJ2-1; abundance: .; len: 14; d_gene: TRBD2; v_gene: TRBV19; CDR3nt: TGTGCCGCGCGTCGTAGCGGGGACTACAATGAGCAGTTCTTC; CDR3aa: CAARRSGDYNEQFF
j_gene: TRBJ2-3; abundance: few; len: 12; d_gene: .; v_gene: TRBV6-1; CDR3nt: TGTGCCAGCAGTGAGTCTAGGATTACGCAGTATTTT; CDR3aa: CASSESRITQYF
j_gene: TRBJ2-3; abundance: .; len: 15; d_gene: .; v_gene: TRBV19; CDR3nt: TGTGCCAGTACCCCAATGGGCTACGGGGCAGATACGCAGTATTTT; CDR3aa: CASTPMGYGADTQYF
j_gene: TRBJ1-1; abundance: .; len: 15; d_gene: TRBD1; v_gene: TRBV5-1; CDR3nt: TGCGCCAGCAGCTCCGACAGGGCGGCGGACACTGAAGCTTTCTTT; CDR3aa: CASSSDRAADTEAFF
j_gene: TRBJ2-7; abundance: .; len: 14; d_gene: .; v_gene: TRBV6-6; CDR3nt: TGTGCCAGCAACCCGGACAGTCCCGTATTAGGGCGGTACTTC; CDR3aa: CASNPDSPVLGRYF
j_gene: TRBJ2-3; abundance: .; len: 18; d_gene: TRBD2; v_gene: TRBV7-3; CDR3nt: TGTGCCAGCAGCTTAACTAGAGCTAGCGGGGGATACACAGATACGCAGTATTTT; CDR3aa: CASSLTRASGGYTDTQYF
j_gene: TRBJ2-5; abundance: .; len: 15; d_gene: TRBD2; v_gene: TRBV18; CDR3nt: TGTGCCAGCTCACGGACTAGCGGGACCCAAGAGACCCAGTACTTC; CDR3aa: CASSRTSGTQETQYF
j_gene: TRBJ2-2; abundance: .; len: 16; d_gene: TRBD2; v_gene: TRBV27; CDR3nt: TGTGCCAGCAGTTTTCTAGCGGCCCCGAACACCGGGGAGCTGTTTTTT; CDR3aa: CASSFLAAPNTGELFF